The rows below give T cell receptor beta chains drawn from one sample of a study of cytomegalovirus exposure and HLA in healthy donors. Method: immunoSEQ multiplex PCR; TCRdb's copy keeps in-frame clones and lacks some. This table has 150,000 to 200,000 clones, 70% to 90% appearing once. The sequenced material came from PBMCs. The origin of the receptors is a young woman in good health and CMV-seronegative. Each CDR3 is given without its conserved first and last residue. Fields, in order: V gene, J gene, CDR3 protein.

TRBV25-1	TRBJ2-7	ASSEGRREQY
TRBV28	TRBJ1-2	ASSSPGTGVGYGYT
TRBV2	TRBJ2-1	ASRRSSGRNNEQF
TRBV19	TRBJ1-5	AILRGGVAQH
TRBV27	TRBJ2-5	ASSPQTGRETQY
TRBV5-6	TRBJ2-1	ASSLDDSGASSYNEQF
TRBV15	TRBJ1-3	ATSRDPILGNTIY
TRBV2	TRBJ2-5	ASSAIQGARETQY
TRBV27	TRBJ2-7	ASSVLGGGSIYEQY
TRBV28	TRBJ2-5	ASNPPAGGLQTQY
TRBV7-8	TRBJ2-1	ASSLQKRLAGLSYNEQF
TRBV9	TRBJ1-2	ASSSVGQGAANYGYT
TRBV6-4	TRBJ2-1	ASDIGDEQF
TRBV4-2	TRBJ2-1	ASSQVTLAGGINEQF
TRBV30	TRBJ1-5	AWSGWGGENQPQH
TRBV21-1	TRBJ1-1	ASSSFDTTDTEAF
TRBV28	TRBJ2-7	ASSLGLAGGPSSYEQY
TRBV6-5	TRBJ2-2	ASSGQIGELF
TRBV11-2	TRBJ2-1	ASSLDGRGPGRPNNEQF
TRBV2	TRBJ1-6	ASSLETGDNSPLH
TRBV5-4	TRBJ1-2	ASSFIGQGAVGYT
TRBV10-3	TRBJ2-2	AISRQENTGELF
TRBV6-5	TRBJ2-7	ASSWPGQHTQY
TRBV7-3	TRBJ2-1	ASSLLAGGSNEQF
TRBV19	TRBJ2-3	ASAPTGGNTQY
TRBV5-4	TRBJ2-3	ASSLSHGQYTDTQY
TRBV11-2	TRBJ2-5	ASSITSGRPQETQY
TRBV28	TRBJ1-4	ASLRSPNEKLF
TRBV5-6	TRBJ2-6	ASSWRVDSGANVLT
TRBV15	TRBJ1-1	ATSRPGQNTEAF
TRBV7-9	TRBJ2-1	ASSLGSSGGASEF
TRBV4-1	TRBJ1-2	ASSQSRLRPGQGNYGYT
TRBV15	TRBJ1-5	ATSRAPRTGDQPQH
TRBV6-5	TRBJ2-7	ASRGHPNPYEQY
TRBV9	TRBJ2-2	ASSVKDFNTGELF
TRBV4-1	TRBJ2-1	ASSQEKARASRPYNEQF
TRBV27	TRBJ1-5	ASRGTGRNQPQH
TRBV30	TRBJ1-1	AWKTVYTEAF
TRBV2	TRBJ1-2	ASEGAGYGYT
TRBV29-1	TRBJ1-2	SVGENYGYT
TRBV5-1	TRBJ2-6	ASSRAGRLPGRANVLT
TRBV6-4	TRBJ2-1	ASSDSASGGANEQF
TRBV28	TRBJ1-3	ASSLTREDSGNTIY
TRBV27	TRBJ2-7	ASSPGTGYYEQY
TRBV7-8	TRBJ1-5	ASSLRDTYQPQH
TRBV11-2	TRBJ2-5	ASSPTGQDLAETQY
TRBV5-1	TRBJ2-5	ASSLDGVGLAGGGETQY
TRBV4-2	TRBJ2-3	ASSQDLGSRAGDTQY
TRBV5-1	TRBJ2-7	ASSLVGTGSEQY
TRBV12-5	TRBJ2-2	ASGFPAIPRPTSTGELF
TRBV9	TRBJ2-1	ASSVNQGQGYNEQF
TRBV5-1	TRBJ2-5	ASSFPGLAGWEQY